The source of this T cell receptor beta chain is a study of control samples from healthy donors and cancer patients. The germline V gene has CDR1 SGHDN and CDR2 FVKESK. Trimming removed 1 base from V and 4 bases from J, with 7 bases in between. The CDR3 covers 13 residues. Clones were read by immunoSEQ multiplex PCR, and TCRdb kept only the in-frame ones, dropping some. The table records 170,000 or so clones, approximately 94% of them present only once. The chain employs TRBV14 and TRBJ1-2; D is unclear. This TCR was recovered from a woman aged 18-29 years in good health. The sequenced sample was blood. As DNA, the CDR3 is TGTGCCAGCAGCCAAGTCGGGGTCTATGGCTACACCTTC. It yields the protein CASSQVGVYGYTF. Filled out from reference TRBV14 and TRBJ1-2, the complete variable domain reads EAGVTQFPSHSVIEKGQTVTLRCDPISGHDNLYWYRRVMGKEIKFLLHFVKESKQDESGMPNNRFLAERTGGTYSTLKVQPAELEDSGVYFCASSQVGVYGYTFGSGTRLTVV.